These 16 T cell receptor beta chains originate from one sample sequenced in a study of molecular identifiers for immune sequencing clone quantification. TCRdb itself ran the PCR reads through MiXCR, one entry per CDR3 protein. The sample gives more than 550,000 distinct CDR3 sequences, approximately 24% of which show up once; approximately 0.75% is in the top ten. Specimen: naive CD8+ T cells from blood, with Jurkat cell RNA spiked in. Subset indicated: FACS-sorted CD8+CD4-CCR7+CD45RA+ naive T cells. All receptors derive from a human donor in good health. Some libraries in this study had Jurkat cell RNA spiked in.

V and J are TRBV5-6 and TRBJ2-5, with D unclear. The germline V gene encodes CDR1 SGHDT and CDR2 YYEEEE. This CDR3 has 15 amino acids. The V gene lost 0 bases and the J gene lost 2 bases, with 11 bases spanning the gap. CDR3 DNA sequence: TGTGCCAGCAGCTTGGTGGTAGGCGTACAAGAGACCCAGTACTTC. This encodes CASSLVVGVQETQYF. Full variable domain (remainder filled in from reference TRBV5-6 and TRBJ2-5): DAGVTQSPTHLIKTRGQQVTLRCSPKSGHDTVSWYQQALGQGPQFIFQYYEEEERQRGNFPDRFSGHQFPNYSSELNVNALLLGDSALYLCASSLVVGVQETQYFGPGTRLLVL.

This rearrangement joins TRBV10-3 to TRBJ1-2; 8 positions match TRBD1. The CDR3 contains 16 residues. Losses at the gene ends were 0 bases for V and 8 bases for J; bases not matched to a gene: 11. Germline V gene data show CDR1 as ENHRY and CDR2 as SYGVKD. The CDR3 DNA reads TGTGCCATCAGTGAGTCACGGACAGGGAACCCTGACGGCTACACCTTC. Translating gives CAISESRTGNPDGYTF.

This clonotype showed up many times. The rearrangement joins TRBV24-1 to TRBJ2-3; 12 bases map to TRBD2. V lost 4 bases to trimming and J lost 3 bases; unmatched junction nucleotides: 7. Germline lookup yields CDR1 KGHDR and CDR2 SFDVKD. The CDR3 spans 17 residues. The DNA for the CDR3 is TGTGCCACCAGTGACCAGACTAGCGGGAGATTAACAGATACGCAGTATTTT. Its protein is CATSDQTSGRLTDTQYF.

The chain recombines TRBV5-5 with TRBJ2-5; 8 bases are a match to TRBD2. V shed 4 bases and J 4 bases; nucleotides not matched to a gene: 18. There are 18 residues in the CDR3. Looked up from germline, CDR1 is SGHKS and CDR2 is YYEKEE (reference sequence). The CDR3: CASSAPGSGSHGGETQYF. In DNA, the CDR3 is TGTGCCAGCAGCGCCCCAGGAAGCGGGAGCCACGGAGGAGAGACCCAGTACTTC.

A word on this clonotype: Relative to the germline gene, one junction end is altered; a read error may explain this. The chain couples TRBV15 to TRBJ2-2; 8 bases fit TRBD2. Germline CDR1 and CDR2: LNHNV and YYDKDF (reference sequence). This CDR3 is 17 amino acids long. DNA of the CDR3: TGTGCCACCAGCAGAGCGGGGCGGGAGGCGTACACCGGGGAGCTGGTTTTT. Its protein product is CATSRAGREAYTGELVF.

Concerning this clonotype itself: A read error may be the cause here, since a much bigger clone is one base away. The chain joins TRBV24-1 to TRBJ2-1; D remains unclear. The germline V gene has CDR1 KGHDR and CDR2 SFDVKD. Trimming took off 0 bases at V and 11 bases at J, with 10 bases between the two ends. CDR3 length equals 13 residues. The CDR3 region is CATSDLEGNKQFF. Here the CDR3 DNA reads TGTGCCACCAGTGATTTGGAAGGGAATAAGCAGTTCTTC.

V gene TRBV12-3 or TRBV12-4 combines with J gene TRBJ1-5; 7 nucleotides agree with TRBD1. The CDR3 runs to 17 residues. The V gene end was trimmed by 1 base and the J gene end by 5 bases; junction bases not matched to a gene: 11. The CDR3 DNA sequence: TGTGCCAGCAGTTTAGTTCCCCAGGGGGAAGGCGATCAGCCCCAGCATTTT. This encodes CASSLVPQGEGDQPQHF.

The CDR3 protein is CSANPRGWAYEQYF. The CDR3 DNA follows: TGCAGTGCTAATCCCAGGGGTTGGGCCTACGAGCAGTACTTC. V is TRBV20-1 and J is TRBJ2-7, with D perhaps TRBD1 (6 bases). V was pared by 4 bases and J by 2 bases, with 15 bases between. Germline-derived CDR1 and CDR2 are DFQATT and SNEGSKA (reference sequence). CDR3 length: 14 amino acids.

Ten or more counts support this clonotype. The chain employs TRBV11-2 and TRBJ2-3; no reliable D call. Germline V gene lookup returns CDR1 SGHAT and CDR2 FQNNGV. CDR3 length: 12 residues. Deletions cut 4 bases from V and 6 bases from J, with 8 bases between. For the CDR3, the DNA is TGTGCCAGCAGCTCTACCTTGGATACGCAGTATTTT. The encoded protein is CASSSTLDTQYF. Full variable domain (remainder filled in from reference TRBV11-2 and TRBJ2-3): EAGVAQSPRYKIIEKRQSVAFWCNPISGHATLYWYQQILGQGPKLLIQFQNNGVVDDSQLPKDRFSAERLKGVDSTLKIQPAKLEDSAVYLCASSSTLDTQYFGPGTRLTVL.

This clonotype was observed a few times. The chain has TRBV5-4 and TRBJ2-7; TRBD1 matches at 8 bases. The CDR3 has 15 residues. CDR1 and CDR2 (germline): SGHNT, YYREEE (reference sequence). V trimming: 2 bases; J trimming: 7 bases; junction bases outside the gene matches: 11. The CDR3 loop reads CASSFQGTGGREQYF. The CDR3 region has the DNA TGTGCCAGCAGCTTCCAAGGGACAGGAGGAAGGGAGCAGTACTTC.

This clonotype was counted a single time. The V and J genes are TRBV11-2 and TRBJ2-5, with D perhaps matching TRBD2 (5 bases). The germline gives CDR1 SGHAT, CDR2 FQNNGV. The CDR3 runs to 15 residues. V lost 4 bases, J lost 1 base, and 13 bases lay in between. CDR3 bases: TGTGCCAGCAGCTCCCATGGACTGATCCAAGAGACCCAGTACTTC. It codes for CASSSHGLIQETQYF.

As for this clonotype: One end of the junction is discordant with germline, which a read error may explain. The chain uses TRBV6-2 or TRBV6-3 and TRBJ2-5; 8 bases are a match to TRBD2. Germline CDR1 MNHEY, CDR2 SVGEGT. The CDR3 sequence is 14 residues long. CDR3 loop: CASSAGGGQEPQYF. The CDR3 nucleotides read TGTGCCAGCAGCGCCGGGGGGGGTCAAGAGCCCCAGTACTTC.

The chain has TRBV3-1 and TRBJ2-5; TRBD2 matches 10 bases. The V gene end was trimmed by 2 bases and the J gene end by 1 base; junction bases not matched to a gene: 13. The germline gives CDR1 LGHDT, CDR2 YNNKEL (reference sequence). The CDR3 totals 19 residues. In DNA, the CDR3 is TGTGCCAGCAGCCAACGCTCGGGTACTAGCGGGGTTACCCAAGAGACCCAGTACTTC. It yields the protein CASSQRSGTSGVTQETQYF.

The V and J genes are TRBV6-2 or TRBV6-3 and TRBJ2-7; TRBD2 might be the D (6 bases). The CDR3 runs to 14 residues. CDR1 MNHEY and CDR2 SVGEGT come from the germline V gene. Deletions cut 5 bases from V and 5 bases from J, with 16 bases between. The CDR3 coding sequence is TGTGCCAGCAGTCACCCGGGGGTTGTCAACGAGCAGTACTTC. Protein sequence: CASSHPGVVNEQYF.

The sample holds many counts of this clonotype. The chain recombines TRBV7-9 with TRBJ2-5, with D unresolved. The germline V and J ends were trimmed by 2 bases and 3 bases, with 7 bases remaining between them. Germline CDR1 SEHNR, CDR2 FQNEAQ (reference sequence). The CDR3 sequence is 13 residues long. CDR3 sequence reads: CASSLRLEETQYF. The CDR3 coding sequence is TGTGCCAGCAGCTTACGACTTGAAGAGACCCAGTACTTC.

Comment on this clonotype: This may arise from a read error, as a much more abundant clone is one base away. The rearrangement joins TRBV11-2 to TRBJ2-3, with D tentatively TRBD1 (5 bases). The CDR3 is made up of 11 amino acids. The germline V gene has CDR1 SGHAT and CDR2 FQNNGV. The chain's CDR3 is CASGPTGTQYF. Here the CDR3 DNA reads TGTGCCAGCGGACCCACAGGTACGCAGTATTTT.